This T cell receptor beta chain was sequenced in a study of early T cells in non-severe SARS-CoV-2 infection. For the study at large: Investigators sequenced bulk RNA drawn from unsorted whole blood, and chains remained unpaired. Broader study findings: Comparison of clonotypes with VDJdb favored anti-spike CD8 responses while missing private and CD4 specificities.

Unique molecular identifier tags were affixed to discrete cDNA molecules. One entry per CDR3 protein, called by TCRdb with MiXCR from the 5' RACE reads. The sample consists of about 67,000 distinct CDR3 sequences, 11% of them appearing once. With regard to this clonotype: Its matching antigen is unknown.

The length of the CDR3 is 14 residues. Germline V gene data show CDR1 as MNHNY and CDR2 as SVGAGI (reference sequence). Trimming took 7 bases from V and 6 from J; bases not matched to a gene: 11. The source material was whole blood. This TCR was sampled from an adult who was a healthcare worker with PCR-confirmed SARS-CoV-2 infection or an uninfected control (not recorded which). V is TRBV6-6 and J is TRBJ2-7; 8 bases align to TRBD1. The CDR3 is CASTLQGVSSEQYF. CDR3 sequence (DNA): TGTGCCAGCACCTTACAGGGGGTATCGTCCGAGCAGTACTTC.